What follows is one T cell receptor (beta chain) and its context. Germline-derived CDR1 and CDR2 are KGHSH and LQKENI. V was shortened by 3 bases and J by 0 bases, with 9 bases between the two germline ends. CDR3 length: 16 residues. This record comes from a study of blood T cell repertoires in COVID-19. Study background: The United States, Italy and Spain provided the acute and convalescent COVID-19 samples. Nucleic acid was either cDNA or gDNA, and it came from T cells, B-cell-depleted T cells, or PBMCs.

Authors' analysis steps: Estimation of nucleated cell counts relied on the amplification of reference gene primers. Measured with immunoSEQ multiplex PCR; TCRdb has only the in-frame clones, and not every one. V, J and clone size derive from that table, while D and trimming were established from the DNA sequence. The sample holds nearly 200,000 clones; around four fifths are singletons and the top ten take less than 20%. The V and J genes are TRBV18 and TRBJ2-6; D unresolved. The specimen was peripheral blood. The receptor comes from a human donor in a cohort sampled during active COVID-19. The CDR3 DNA reads TGTGCCAGCTCACCCTCCGGTAACTCTGGGGCCAACGTCCTGACTTTC. The encoded protein is CASSPSGNSGANVLTF.